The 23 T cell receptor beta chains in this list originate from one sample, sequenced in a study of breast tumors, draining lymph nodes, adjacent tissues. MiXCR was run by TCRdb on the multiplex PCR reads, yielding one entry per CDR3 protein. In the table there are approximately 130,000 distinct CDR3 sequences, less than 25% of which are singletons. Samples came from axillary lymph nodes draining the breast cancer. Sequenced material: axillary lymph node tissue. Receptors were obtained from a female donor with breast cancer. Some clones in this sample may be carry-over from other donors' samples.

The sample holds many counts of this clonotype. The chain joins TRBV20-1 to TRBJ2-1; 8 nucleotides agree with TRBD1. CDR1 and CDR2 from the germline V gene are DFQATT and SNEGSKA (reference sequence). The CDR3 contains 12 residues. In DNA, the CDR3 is TGCATTTCGACAGGGGCGTACAATGAGCAGTTCTTC. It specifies CISTGAYNEQFF.

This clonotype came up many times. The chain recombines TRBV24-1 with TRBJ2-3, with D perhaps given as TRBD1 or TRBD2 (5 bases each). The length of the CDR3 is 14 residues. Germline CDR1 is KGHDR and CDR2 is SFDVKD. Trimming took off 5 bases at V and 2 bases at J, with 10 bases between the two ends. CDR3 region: CATSASGTTDTQYF. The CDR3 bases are TGTGCCACCAGTGCTTCAGGGACCACAGATACGCAGTATTTT.

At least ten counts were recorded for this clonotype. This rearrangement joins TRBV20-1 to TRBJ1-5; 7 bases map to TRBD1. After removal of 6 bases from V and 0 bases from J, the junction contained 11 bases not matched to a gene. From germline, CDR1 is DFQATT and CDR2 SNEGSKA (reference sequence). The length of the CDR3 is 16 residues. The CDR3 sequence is CSAINRGTYSNQPQHF. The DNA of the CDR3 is TGCAGTGCAATTAACAGGGGAACGTATAGCAATCAGCCCCAGCATTTT.

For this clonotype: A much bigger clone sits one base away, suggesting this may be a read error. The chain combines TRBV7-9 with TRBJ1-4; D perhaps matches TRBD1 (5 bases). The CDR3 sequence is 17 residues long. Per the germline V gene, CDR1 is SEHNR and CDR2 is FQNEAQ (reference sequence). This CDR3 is CASSLYLGGGANERLFF. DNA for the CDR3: TGTGCCAGCAGCCTCTATCTGGGGGGTGGAGCTAATGAAAGACTGTTTTTT.

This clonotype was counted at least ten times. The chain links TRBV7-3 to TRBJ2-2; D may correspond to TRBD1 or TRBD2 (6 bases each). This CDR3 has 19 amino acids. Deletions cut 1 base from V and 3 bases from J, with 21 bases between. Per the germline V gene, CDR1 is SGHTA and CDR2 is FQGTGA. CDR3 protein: CASSLNPTSLGGDTGELFF. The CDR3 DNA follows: TGTGCCAGCAGCTTAAACCCGACTTCCCTCGGGGGCGACACCGGGGAGCTGTTTTTT.

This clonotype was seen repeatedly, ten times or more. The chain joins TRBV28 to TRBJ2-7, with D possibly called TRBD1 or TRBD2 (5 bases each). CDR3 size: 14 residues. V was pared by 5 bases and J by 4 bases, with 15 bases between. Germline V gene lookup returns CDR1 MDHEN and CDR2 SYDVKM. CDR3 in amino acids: CASSLAGTVYEQYF. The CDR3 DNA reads TGTGCCAGCAGTCTCGCCGGGACGGTTTACGAGCAGTACTTC.

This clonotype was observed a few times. CDR3 region: CASRGLDRGPNIQYF. The CDR3 nucleotides are TGTGCCAGCAGGGGACTGGACAGGGGGCCGAACATTCAGTACTTC. This chain uses TRBV28 with TRBJ2-4, with 11 positions matching TRBD1. Germline V CDR1 and CDR2: MDHEN, SYDVKM. With V trimmed by 6 bases and J by 7 bases, 8 bases remained unmatched. This CDR3 has 15 amino acids.

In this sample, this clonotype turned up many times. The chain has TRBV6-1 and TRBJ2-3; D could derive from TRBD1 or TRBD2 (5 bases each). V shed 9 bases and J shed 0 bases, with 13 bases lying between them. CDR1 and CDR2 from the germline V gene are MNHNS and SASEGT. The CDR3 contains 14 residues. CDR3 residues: CARLTGPSTDTQYF. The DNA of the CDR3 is TGTGCCAGATTAACGGGACCTAGCACAGATACGCAGTATTTT.

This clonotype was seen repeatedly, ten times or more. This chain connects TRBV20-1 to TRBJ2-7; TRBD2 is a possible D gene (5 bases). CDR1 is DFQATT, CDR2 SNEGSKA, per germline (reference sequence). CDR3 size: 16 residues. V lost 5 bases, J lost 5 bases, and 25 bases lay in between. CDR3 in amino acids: CSAEDRWERPSDEQYF. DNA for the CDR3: TGCAGTGCTGAGGACCGTTGGGAGCGGCCAAGCGACGAGCAGTACTTC.

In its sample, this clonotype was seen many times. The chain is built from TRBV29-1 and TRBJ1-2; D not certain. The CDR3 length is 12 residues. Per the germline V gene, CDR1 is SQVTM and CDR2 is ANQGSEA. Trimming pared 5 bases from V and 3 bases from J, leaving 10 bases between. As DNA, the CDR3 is TGCAGCGTTATCGTTCCAGACTATGGCTACACCTTC. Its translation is CSVIVPDYGYTF.

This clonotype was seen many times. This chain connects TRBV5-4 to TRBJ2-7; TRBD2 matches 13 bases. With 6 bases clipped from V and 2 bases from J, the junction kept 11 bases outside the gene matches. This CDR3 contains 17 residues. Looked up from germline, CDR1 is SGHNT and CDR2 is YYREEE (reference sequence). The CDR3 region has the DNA TGTGCCAGCAACCCAGGGACTAGCGGGACCCCTGCCTACGAGCAGTACTTC. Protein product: CASNPGTSGTPAYEQYF. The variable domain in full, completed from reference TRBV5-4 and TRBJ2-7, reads ETGVTQSPTHLIKTRGQQVTLRCSSQSGHNTVSWYQQALGQGPQFIFQYYREEENGRGNFPPRFSGLQFPNYSSELNVNALELDDSALYLCASNPGTSGTPAYEQYFGPGTRLTVT.

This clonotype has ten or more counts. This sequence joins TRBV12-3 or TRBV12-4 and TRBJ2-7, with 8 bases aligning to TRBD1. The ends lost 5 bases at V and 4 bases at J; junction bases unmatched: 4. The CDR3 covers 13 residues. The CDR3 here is CASSRDRRYEQYF. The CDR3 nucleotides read TGTGCCAGCAGTAGGGACAGGCGGTACGAGCAGTACTTC.

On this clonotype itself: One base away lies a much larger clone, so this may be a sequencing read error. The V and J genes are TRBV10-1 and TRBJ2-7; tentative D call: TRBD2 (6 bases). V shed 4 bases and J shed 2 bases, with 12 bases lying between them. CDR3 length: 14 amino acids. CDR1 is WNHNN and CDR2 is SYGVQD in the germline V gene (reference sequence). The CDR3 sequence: CASSGFREPYEQYF. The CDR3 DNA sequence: TGCGCCAGCAGTGGGTTTCGGGAGCCCTACGAGCAGTACTTC.

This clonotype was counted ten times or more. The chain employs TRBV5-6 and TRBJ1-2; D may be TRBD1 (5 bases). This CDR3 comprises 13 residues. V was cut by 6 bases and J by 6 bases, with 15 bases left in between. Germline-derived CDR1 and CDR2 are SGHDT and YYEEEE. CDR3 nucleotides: TGTGCCAGCAACCCCTATTGGGGGGATGGCTACACCTTC. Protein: CASNPYWGDGYTF.

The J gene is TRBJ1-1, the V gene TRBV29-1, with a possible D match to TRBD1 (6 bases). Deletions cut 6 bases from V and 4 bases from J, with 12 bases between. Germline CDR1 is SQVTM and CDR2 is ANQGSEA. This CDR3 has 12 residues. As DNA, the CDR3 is TGCAGCGTAGGGGGGTTGAGCACTGAAGCTTTCTTT. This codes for CSVGGLSTEAFF.

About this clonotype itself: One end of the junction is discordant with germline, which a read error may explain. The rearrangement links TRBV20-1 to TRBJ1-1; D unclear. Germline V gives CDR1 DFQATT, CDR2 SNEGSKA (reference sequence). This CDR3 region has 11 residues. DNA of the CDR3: TGCGGTGCTAGAGTGAAAGTAGAAGCTTTCTTT. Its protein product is CGARVKVEAFF.

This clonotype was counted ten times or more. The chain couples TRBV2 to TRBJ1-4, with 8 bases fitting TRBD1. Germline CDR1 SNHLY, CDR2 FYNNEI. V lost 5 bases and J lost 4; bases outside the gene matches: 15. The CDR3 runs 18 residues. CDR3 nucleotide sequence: TGTGCCAGCAGTCCAGACAGGGGATTCCCGGGAGGTAATGAAAAACTGTTTTTT. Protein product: CASSPDRGFPGGNEKLFF.

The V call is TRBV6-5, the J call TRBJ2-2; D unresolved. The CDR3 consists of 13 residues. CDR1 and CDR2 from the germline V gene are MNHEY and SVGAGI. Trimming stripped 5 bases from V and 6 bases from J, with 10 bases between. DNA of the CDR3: TGTGCCAGCAGTCTTCAAGTCTCCGGGGAGCTGTTTTTT. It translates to CASSLQVSGELFF.

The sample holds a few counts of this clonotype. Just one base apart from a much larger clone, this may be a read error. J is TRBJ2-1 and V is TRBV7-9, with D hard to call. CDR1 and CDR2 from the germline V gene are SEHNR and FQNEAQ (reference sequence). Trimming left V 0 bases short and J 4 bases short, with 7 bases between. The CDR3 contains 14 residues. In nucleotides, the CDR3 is TGTGCCAGCAGCTTAGCGGTCCGTTACAATGAGCAGTTCTTC. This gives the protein CASSLAVRYNEQFF.

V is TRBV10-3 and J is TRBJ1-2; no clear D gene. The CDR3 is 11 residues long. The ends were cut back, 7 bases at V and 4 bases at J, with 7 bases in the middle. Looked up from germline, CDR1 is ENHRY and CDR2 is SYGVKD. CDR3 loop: CAIMTGYGYTF. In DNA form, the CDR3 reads TGTGCCATCATGACCGGCTATGGCTACACCTTC.

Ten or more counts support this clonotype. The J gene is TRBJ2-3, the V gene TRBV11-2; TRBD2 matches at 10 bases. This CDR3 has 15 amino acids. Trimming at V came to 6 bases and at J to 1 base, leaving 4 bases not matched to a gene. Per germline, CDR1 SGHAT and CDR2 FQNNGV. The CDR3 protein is CASRPLAGGTDTQYF. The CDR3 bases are TGTGCCAGCAGGCCTCTAGCGGGAGGCACAGATACGCAGTATTTT.

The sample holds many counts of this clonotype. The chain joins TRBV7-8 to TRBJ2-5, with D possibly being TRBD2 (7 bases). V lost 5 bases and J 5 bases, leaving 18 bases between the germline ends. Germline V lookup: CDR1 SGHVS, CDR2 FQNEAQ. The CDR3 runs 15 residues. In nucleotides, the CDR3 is TGTGCCAGCAGCCCCCCTGGGGGGGCCTGGGAGACCCAGTACTTC. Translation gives CASSPPGGAWETQYF.

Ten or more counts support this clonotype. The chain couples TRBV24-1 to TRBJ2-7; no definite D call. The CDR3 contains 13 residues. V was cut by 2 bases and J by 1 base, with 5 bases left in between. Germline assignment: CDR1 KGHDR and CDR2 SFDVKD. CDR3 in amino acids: CATSDSGSYEQYF. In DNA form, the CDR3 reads TGTGCCACCAGTGATTCCGGATCCTACGAGCAGTACTTC.